The 25 T cell receptor beta chains listed next were all sequenced from one sample in a study of Graves' ophthalmopathy and Graves' hyperthyroidism. RNA transcripts were the source from which TCR beta CDR3 regions were amplified. The library came from an HTBI-primed first-round RT-PCR and a second-round multiplex PCR. One entry per CDR3 protein, called by TCRdb with MiXCR from the multiplex PCR reads. Of around 660,000 distinct CDR3 sequences listed, about two fifths are singletons. Sequencing was performed on peripheral blood. Receptor source: an adult man with Graves' ophthalmopathy.

As for this clonotype: The junction shows a germline mismatch at one end, possibly a read error. CDR3 coding DNA: TGTGCTAGCACCCCAGAGGGACACTGTGGAAAGACCATATATTTT. Translation: CASTPEGHCGKTIYF. The genes are TRBV25-1 and TRBJ1-3; a weak D match, TRBD1 (6 bases). CDR3 length: 15 amino acids. Germline-derived CDR1 and CDR2 are MGHDK and SYGVNS.

The rearrangement links TRBV29-1 to TRBJ2-7; the D gene could be TRBD1 or TRBD2 (5 bases each). The DNA end lines up better with TRBJ2-1; the J call may be wrong. Germline assignment: CDR1 SQVTM and CDR2 ANQGSEA. The CDR3 has 14 amino acids. CDR3 in amino acids: CSVEGGWTVTEQFF. The CDR3 nucleotides are TGCAGCGTTGAAGGGGGGTGGACGGTCACAGAGCAGTTCTTC.

This clonotype has ten or more counts. The chain combines TRBV19 with TRBJ2-5; tentative D call: TRBD1 (6 bases). CDR3 size: 16 residues. The V end was cut by 3 bases, the J end by 3 bases, with 17 bases between. Germline CDR1 LNHDA, CDR2 SQIVND (reference sequence). CDR3 in DNA: TGTGCCAGTAGTATGGCCGCCGGGACAAAGAAAGAGACCCAGTACTTC. Translation: CASSMAAGTKKETQYF.

The V and J genes are TRBV29-1 and TRBJ1-1; the D is unclear. Looked up from germline, CDR1 is SQVTM and CDR2 is ANQGSEA. The V and J ends lost 8 bases and 1 base respectively, with 8 bases between them. CDR3 length: 11 residues. CDR3 DNA sequence: TGCAGCTGGGAGGGGAACACTGAAGCTTTCTTT. This codes for CSWEGNTEAFF.

This clonotype was counted between two and nine times. The V and J genes are TRBV30 and TRBJ1-6; D not certain. V lost 0 bases to trimming and J lost 7 bases, with 13 bases between them. The germline V gene encodes CDR1 GTSNPN and CDR2 SVGIG (reference sequence). The length of the CDR3 is 15 residues. For the CDR3, the DNA is TGTGCCTGGAGTGTAAGCGGGCCCTCCAATTCACCCCTCCACTTT. Protein: CAWSVSGPSNSPLHF.

The chain couples TRBV10-3 to TRBJ1-1, with no clear D. Between the trimmed V and J ends, which lost 2 bases and 3 bases, there was a span of 10 bases. This CDR3 comprises 14 residues. The germline V gene encodes CDR1 ENHRY and CDR2 SYGVKD. The DNA for the CDR3 is TGTGCCATCAGTGAGGGGAGCAGCGACACTGAAGCTTTCTTT. Its translation is CAISEGSSDTEAFF.

This clonotype was seen a few times. V usage is TRBV7-9 and J usage is TRBJ2-6, with a tentative D call TRBD1 (5 bases). The V gene lost 6 bases and the J gene lost 4 bases, with 16 bases spanning the gap. The CDR3 is 16 residues long. Germline values: CDR1 SEHNR, CDR2 FQNEAQ (reference sequence). CDR3 nucleotides: TGTGCCAGCAGAGCCGACAGTTGGACCGGGGCCAACGTCCTGACTTTC. Residues: CASRADSWTGANVLTF.

Only a few counts were recorded for this clonotype. The chain recombines TRBV20-1 with TRBJ2-2; 11 bases are a match to TRBD2. V was clipped by 8 bases and J by 3 bases; unmatched bases: 5. Germline V CDR1 and CDR2: DFQATT, SNEGSKA (reference sequence). The CDR3 has 14 residues. For the CDR3, the DNA is TGCAGTACAACTAGCGGGAGACACACCGGGGAGCTGTTTTTT. Its protein is CSTTSGRHTGELFF.

This clonotype was seen repeatedly, ten times or more. This chain links TRBV7-9 with TRBJ2-6; possibly TRBD1 or TRBD2 for D (5 bases each). CDR1 is SEHNR, CDR2 FQNEAQ, per germline (reference sequence). The ends were cut back, 5 bases at V and 0 bases at J, with 20 bases in the middle. This CDR3 is 19 amino acids long. CDR3 amino acids: CASSPPGRRPRSGANVLTF. CDR3 sequence (DNA): TGTGCCAGCAGCCCCCCGGGACGGAGACCACGCTCTGGGGCCAACGTCCTGACTTTC.

A few counts support this clonotype. V is TRBV9 and J is TRBJ2-7; 9 bases agree with TRBD2. The CDR3 sequence is 15 residues long. The germline gives CDR1 SGDLS, CDR2 YYNGEE. V dropped 0 bases and J dropped 4; count of bases not matched to a gene: 5. In nucleotides, the CDR3 is TGTGCCAGCAGCGTAGGAGCGGGAGGTAAATACGAGCAGTACTTC. Translating it yields CASSVGAGGKYEQYF.

The CDR3 region has the DNA TGTGCCAGCAGTGAAGGCCTGGCCCTCTACAATGAGCAGTTCTTC. Encoded protein: CASSEGLALYNEQFF. The J gene is TRBJ2-1, the V gene TRBV2, with D unresolved. Between the trimmed V and J ends, which lost 1 base and 3 bases, there was a span of 10 bases. Per germline, CDR1 SNHLY and CDR2 FYNNEI. The CDR3 loop spans 15 amino acids.

This clonotype was counted a single time. The chain uses TRBV25-1 and TRBJ1-4; tentatively, D is TRBD1 (6 bases). The CDR3 totals 15 residues. V was trimmed by 5 bases and J by 7 bases, leaving 17 bases between them. CDR1 and CDR2 from the germline V gene are MGHDK and SYGVNS. The CDR3 reads CASSSTAGGGEKLFF. In nucleotides, the CDR3 is TGTGCCAGCAGTTCGACGGCGGGAGGGGGTGAAAAACTGTTTTTT.

V gene TRBV4-3 combines with J gene TRBJ1-2; 11 bases line up with TRBD1. This CDR3 spans 15 amino acids. The germline gives CDR1 LGHNA, CDR2 YSLEER. J lost 5 bases, V lost 4 bases, and 6 bases had no gene match. The CDR3 sequence is CASSRTGQGAYGYTF. CDR3 nucleotides: TGCGCCAGCAGCCGTACCGGACAGGGGGCTTATGGCTACACCTTC.

The rearrangement links TRBV3-1 to TRBJ2-5; no definite D call. Trimming removed 1 base at V and 5 bases at J, with 14 bases between. Germline-derived CDR1 and CDR2 are LGHDT and YNNKEL (reference sequence). The CDR3 runs 15 residues. In nucleotides, the CDR3 is TGTGCCAGCAGCCAAGGCGTCTTAAGTGGGGAGACCCAGTACTTC. It codes for CASSQGVLSGETQYF.

This clonotype has more than one count but fewer than ten. V and J are TRBV24-1 and TRBJ2-3, with TRBD2 as a possible D gene (5 bases). Looked up from germline, CDR1 is KGHDR and CDR2 is SFDVKD. The germline V and J ends were trimmed by 2 bases and 7 bases, with 21 bases remaining between them. The CDR3 extends over 17 amino acids. DNA for the CDR3: TGTGCCACCAGTGATTCGTTAACCACCGGGATTACCAATACGCAGTATTTT. Protein product: CATSDSLTTGITNTQYF.

The chain recombines TRBV29-1 with TRBJ2-1, with D perhaps TRBD2 (7 bases). V was cut by 6 bases and J by 12 bases, with 18 bases left in between. This CDR3 has 12 residues. CDR1 is SQVTM, CDR2 ANQGSEA, per germline. CDR3 residues: CSVGGDTDTQFF. The CDR3 nucleotides are TGCAGCGTGGGGGGGGACACAGATACGCAGTTCTTC.

There are a few counts of this clonotype. The J gene is TRBJ2-7, the V gene TRBV6-1; no definite D call. CDR1 and CDR2 (germline): MNHNS, SASEGT. V was shortened by 5 bases and J by 4 bases, with 9 bases between the two germline ends. This CDR3 has 12 amino acids. The CDR3 bases are TGTGCCAGCAGTTACCCCCCTTACGAGCAGTACTTC. Its protein product is CASSYPPYEQYF.

This clonotype was recorded many times. The V call is TRBV7-2, the J call TRBJ1-4; possibly TRBD1 for D (5 bases). Germline V CDR1 and CDR2: SGHTA, FQGNSA. Trimming shortened V by 5 bases and J by 8 bases, and 12 bases separated the two germline ends. This CDR3 comprises 13 residues. CDR3 sequence reads: CASSRTNGEKLFF. DNA for the CDR3: TGTGCCAGCAGCCGGACAAATGGAGAAAAACTGTTTTTT.

In its sample, this clonotype was seen many times. The chain employs TRBV5-8 and TRBJ2-7; 9 bases are a match to TRBD1. V dropped 4 bases and J dropped 3; count of bases not matched to a gene: 2. CDR1 and CDR2 (germline): SGHTS, YDEGEE. The CDR3 runs 13 residues. The CDR3 DNA reads as TGTGCCAGCAGCCGGGACAGGGTCTACGAGCAGTACTTC. This gives the protein CASSRDRVYEQYF.

The CDR3 bases are TGCGCCAGCAGCTTGGCCGTTGGGCGCGGAGTTGGCACTGAAGCTTTCTTT. This sequence encodes CASSLAVGRGVGTEAFF. This chain connects TRBV5-1 to TRBJ1-1; no definite D call. V gave up 0 bases and J gave up 4 bases, with 19 bases separating them. The CDR3 has 17 amino acids. The germline V gene has CDR1 SGHRS and CDR2 YFSETQ.

The table lists this clonotype with many counts. The rearrangement uses TRBV7-2 and TRBJ2-2; the match to TRBD2 covers 8 bases. CDR1 is SGHTA and CDR2 is FQGNSA in the germline V gene. The CDR3 totals 16 residues. Trimming removed 5 bases from V and 6 bases from J; junction bases left unmatched: 11. The CDR3 region has the DNA TGTGCCAGCAGCCGAGTACTAGCGGCCGGGGCCGGGGAGCTGTTTTTT. Amino acids: CASSRVLAAGAGELFF.

The V gene is TRBV19, the J gene TRBJ1-1, with D possibly TRBD1 on 6 matching bases. Trimming removed 1 base at V and 6 bases at J, with 12 bases between. Germline CDR1 reads LNHDA; CDR2 reads SQIVND (reference sequence). The CDR3 runs 14 residues. CDR3 sequence: CASSIGGAQAEAFF. CDR3 nucleotides: TGTGCCAGTAGTATAGGGGGGGCGCAGGCTGAAGCTTTCTTT.

This clonotype was recorded at least ten times. The rearrangement links TRBV7-2 to TRBJ1-6; 8 bases fit TRBD1. V lost 3 bases and J lost 9; bases outside the gene matches: 10. Germline V gene data show CDR1 as SGHTA and CDR2 as FQGNSA. This CDR3 comprises 16 residues. This CDR3 reads CASSFGAGGAASPLHF. DNA of the CDR3: TGTGCCAGCAGCTTCGGAGCAGGGGGCGCTGCTTCACCCCTCCACTTT.

With respect to this clonotype: Given a much more abundant clone one base away, this may be a read error. This chain links TRBV12-5 with TRBJ2-2, with 7 bases lining up with TRBD1. Germline V gene data show CDR1 as LGHNT and CDR2 as FRNRAP. This CDR3 spans 14 amino acids. The CDR3 bases are TGTGCTAGCCGGACAGGCGCTAACACCGAGGAGCTGTTTTTT. Translation: CASRTGANTEELFF. Full variable domain (remainder filled in from reference TRBV12-5 and TRBJ2-2): DARVTQTPRHKVTEMGQEVTMRCQPILGHNTVFWYRQTMMQGLELLAYFRNRAPLDDSGMPKDRFSAEMPDATLATLKIQPSEPRDSAVYFCASRTGANTEELFFGEGSRLTVL.

In this sample, this clonotype turned up a few times. The chain links TRBV5-6 to TRBJ1-1; a weak D match, TRBD1 (6 bases). This CDR3 contains 15 residues. Trimming left V 1 base short and J 1 base short, with 11 bases between. Germline loops: CDR1 SGHDT, CDR2 YYEEEE. CDR3 DNA: TGTGCCAGCAGCTTGTCCGGACAGCCGAACACTGAAGCTTTCTTT. This sequence encodes CASSLSGQPNTEAFF.